This T cell receptor beta chain appears in the sequencing data of a study of neurological immune-mediated disorders. This clonotype was counted at least ten times. From the 5' RACE reads, TCRdb called clonotypes with MiXCR, one entry per CDR3 protein. The data show 50,000 or so distinct CDR3 sequences, approximately 15% seen once. Healthy controls comprised blood bank volunteers in Maryland, USA. The V end lost 6 bases, the J end lost 9 bases, and 21 bases lay between the germline ends. The CDR3 is made up of 14 amino acids. Per the germline V gene, CDR1 is MDHEN and CDR2 is SYDVKM. The rearrangement uses TRBV28 and TRBJ2-7; the D gene is possibly TRBD2 (7 bases). Source material: PBMCs. The TCR was taken from a man aged 55 to 70 in good health. The CDR3 protein is CASSKGDYPFRQYF. The CDR3 DNA reads TGTGCCAGCAGCAAGGGGGACTACCCCTTTAGGCAGTACTTC.